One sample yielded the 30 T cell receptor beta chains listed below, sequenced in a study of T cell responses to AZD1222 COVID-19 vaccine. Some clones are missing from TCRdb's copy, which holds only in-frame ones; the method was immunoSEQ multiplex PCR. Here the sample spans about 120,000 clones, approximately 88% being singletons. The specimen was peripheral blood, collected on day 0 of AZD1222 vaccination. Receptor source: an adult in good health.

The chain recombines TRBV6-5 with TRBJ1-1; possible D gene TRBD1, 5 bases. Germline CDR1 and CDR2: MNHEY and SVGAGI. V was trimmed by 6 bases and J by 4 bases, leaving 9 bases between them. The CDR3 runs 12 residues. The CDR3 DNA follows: TGTGCCAGCAGCATGGGGGGCACTGAAGCTTTCTTT. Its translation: CASSMGGTEAFF.

Written as DNA, the CDR3 is TGCGCCAGCAGCCAACCCTCAGGATTAACTGAAGCTTTCTTT. It is translated as CASSQPSGLTEAFF. V gene TRBV4-1 combines with J gene TRBJ1-1, with D uncertain. There are 14 residues in the CDR3. Trimming pared 2 bases from V and 5 bases from J, leaving 12 bases between. Germline V gene lookup returns CDR1 MGHRA and CDR2 YSYEKL.

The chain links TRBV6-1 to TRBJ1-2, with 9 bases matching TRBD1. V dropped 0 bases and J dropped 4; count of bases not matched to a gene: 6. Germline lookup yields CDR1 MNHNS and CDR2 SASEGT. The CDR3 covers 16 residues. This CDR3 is CASSEAGQGLTYGYTF. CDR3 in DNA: TGTGCCAGCAGTGAAGCTGGACAGGGGTTAACCTATGGCTACACCTTC.

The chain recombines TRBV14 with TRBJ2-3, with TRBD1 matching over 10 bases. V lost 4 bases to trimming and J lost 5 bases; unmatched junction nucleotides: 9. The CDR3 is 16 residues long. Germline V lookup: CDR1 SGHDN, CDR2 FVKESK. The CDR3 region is CASSPYRGQGKDTQYF. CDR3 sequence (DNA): TGTGCCAGCAGCCCATATCGGGGACAGGGGAAAGATACGCAGTATTTT.

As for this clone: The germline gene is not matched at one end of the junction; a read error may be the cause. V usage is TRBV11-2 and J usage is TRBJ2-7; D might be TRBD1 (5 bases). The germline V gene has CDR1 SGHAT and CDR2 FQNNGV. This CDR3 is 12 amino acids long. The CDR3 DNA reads TGTGCCAGCAGCTTAGATAGAATAGGGGATGAATTC. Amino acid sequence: CASSLDRIGDEF.

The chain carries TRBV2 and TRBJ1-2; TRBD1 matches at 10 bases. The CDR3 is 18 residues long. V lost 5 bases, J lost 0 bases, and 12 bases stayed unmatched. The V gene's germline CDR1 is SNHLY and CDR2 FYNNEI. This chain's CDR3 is CASSHPGTGEEANYGYTF. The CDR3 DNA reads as TGTGCCAGCAGTCACCCCGGGACAGGGGAAGAGGCTAACTATGGCTACACCTTC.

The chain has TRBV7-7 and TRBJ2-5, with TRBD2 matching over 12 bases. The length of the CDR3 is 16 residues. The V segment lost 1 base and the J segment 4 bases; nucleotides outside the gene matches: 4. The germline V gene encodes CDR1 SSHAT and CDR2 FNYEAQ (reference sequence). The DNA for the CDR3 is TGTGCCAGCAGCTTAGGACTAGCGGGGGCTCGAGAGACCCAGTACTTC. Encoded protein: CASSLGLAGARETQYF.

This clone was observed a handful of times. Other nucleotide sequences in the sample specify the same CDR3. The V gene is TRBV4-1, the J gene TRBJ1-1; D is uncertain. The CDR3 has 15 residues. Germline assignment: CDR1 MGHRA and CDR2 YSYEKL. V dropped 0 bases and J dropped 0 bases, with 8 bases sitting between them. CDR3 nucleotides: TGCGCCAGCAGCCAAGAAGGACGGCTGAACACTGAAGCTTTCTTT. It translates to CASSQEGRLNTEAFF.

This chain's CDR3 is CASSMGRGYEQYF. CDR3 nucleotide sequence: TGTGCCAGTAGTATGGGACGAGGGTACGAGCAGTACTTC. The chain recombines TRBV19 with TRBJ2-7, with D perhaps TRBD1 or TRBD2 (5 bases each). Trimming removed 3 bases from V and 4 bases from J, with 10 bases in between. The CDR3 has 13 amino acids. Looked up from germline, CDR1 is LNHDA and CDR2 is SQIVND (reference sequence).

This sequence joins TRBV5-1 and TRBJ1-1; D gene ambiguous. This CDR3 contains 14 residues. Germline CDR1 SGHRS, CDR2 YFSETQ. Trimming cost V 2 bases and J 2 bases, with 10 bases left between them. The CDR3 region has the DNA TGCGCCAGCAGCTTAAGGACGGGAAACACTGAAGCTTTCTTT. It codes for CASSLRTGNTEAFF.

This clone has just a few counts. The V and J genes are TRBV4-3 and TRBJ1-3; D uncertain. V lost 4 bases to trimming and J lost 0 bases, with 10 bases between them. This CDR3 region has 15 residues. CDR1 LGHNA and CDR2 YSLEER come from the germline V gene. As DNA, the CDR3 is TGCGCCAGCAGCCGCGACGGGAGCTCTGGAAACACCATATATTTT. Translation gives CASSRDGSSGNTIYF.

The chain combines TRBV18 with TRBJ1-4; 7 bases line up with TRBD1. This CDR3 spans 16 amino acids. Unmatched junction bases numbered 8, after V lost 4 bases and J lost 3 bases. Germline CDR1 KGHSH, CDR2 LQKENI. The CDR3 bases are TGTGCCAGCTCACTTTTGCACAGGGGAGCTAATGAAAAACTGTTTTTT. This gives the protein CASSLLHRGANEKLFF.

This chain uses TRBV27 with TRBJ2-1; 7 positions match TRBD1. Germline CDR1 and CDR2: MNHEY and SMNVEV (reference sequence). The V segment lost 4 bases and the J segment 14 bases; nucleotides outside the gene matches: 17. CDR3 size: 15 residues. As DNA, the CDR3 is TGTGCCAGCAGTTCACCGGGACAGCCGACTCCGAAAGAGTTCTTC. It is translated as CASSSPGQPTPKEFF.

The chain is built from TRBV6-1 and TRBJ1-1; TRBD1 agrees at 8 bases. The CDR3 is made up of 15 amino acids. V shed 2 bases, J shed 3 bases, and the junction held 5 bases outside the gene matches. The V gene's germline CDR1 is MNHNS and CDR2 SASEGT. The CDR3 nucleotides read TGTGCCAGCAGTGAACCAGGGGGCGCTCACACTGAAGCTTTCTTT. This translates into CASSEPGGAHTEAFF.

This CDR3 reads CASSLTVNYGYTF. The CDR3 coding sequence is TGTGCCAGCAGTTTGACAGTGAACTATGGCTACACCTTC. The gene calls are TRBV6-5 and TRBJ1-2; weak D call: TRBD1 (5 bases). Germline V gene data show CDR1 as MNHEY and CDR2 as SVGAGI. Trimming pared 4 bases from V and 2 bases from J, leaving 8 bases between. The CDR3 sequence is 13 residues long.

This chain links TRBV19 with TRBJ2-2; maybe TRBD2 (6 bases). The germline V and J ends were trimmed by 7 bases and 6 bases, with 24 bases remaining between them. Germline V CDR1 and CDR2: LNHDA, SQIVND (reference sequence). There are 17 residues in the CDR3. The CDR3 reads CASTGFEAGIISGELFF. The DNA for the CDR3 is TGTGCCAGTACTGGTTTTGAGGCGGGGATCATCTCCGGGGAGCTGTTTTTT. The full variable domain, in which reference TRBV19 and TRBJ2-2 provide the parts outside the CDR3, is DGGITQSPKYLFRKEGQNVTLSCEQNLNHDAMYWYRQDPGQGLRLIYYSQIVNDFQKGDIAEGYSVSREKKESFPLTVTSAQKNPTAFYLCASTGFEAGIISGELFFGEGSRLTVL.

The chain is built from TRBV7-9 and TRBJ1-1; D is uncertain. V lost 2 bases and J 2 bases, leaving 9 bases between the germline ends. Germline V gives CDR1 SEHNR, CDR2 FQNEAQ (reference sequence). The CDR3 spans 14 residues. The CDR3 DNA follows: TGTGCCAGCAGCTTATACAGCTCTAACACTGAAGCTTTCTTT. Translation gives CASSLYSSNTEAFF.

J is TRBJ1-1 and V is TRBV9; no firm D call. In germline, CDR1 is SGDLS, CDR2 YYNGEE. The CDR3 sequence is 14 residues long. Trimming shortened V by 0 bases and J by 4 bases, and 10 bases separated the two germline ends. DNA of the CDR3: TGTGCCAGCAGCGTAGGGAGTCAGAGCACTGAAGCTTTCTTT. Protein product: CASSVGSQSTEAFF.

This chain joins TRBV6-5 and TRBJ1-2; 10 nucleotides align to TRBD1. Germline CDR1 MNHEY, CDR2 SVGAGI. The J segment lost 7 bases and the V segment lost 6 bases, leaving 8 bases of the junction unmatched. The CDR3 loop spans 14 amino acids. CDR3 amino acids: CASRYRQGATGYTF. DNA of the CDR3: TGTGCCAGCAGGTACCGACAGGGGGCTACTGGCTACACCTTC.

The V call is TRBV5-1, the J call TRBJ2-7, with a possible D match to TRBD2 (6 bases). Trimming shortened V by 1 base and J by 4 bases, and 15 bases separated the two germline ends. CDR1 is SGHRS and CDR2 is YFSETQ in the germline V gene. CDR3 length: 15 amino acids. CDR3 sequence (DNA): TGCGCCAGCAGCTTGATGGTTGGGGGGACTTACGAGCAGTACTTC. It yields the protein CASSLMVGGTYEQYF.

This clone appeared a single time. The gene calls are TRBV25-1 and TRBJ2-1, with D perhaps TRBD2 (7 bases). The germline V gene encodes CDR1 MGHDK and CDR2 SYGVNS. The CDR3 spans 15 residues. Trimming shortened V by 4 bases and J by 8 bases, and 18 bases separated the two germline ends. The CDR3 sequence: CASSVAGASGDEQFF. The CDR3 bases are TGTGCCAGCAGTGTGGCGGGGGCCTCGGGGGATGAGCAGTTCTTC.

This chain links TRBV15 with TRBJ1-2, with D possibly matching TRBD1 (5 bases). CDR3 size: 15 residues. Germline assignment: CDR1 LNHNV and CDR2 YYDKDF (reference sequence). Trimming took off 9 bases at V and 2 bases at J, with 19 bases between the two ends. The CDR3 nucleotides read TGTGCCACGAGATTGGGCACGGGGACGAACTATGGCTACACCTTC. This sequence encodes CATRLGTGTNYGYTF.

This chain's CDR3 is CASSSSGGPRNEQFF. CDR3 DNA: TGTGCCAGTAGTTCTAGCGGGGGGCCAAGGAATGAGCAGTTCTTC. This chain uses TRBV19 with TRBJ2-1, with 11 bases that match TRBD2. The germline V gene encodes CDR1 LNHDA and CDR2 SQIVND (reference sequence). The CDR3 spans 15 residues. The V and J ends lost 5 bases and 7 bases, in that order; junction bases with no gene match: 7.

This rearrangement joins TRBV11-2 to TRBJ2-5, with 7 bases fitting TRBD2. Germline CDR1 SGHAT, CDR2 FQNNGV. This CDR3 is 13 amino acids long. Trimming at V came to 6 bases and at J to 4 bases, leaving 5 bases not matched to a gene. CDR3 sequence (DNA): TGTGCCAGCAGACCTCCGGGGGGAGAGACCCAGTACTTC. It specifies CASRPPGGETQYF.

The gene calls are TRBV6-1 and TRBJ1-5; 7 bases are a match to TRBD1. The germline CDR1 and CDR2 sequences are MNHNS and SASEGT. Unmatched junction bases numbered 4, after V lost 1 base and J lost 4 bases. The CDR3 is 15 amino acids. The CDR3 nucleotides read TGTGCCAGCAGTGAAGGACAGGGTATGAATCAGCCCCAGCATTTT. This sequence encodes CASSEGQGMNQPQHF.

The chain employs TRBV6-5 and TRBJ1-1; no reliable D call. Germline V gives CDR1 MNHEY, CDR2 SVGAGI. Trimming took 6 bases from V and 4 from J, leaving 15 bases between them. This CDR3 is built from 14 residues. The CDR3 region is CASRSEGWSTEAFF. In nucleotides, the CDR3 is TGTGCCAGCAGGTCGGAGGGATGGAGCACTGAAGCTTTCTTT.

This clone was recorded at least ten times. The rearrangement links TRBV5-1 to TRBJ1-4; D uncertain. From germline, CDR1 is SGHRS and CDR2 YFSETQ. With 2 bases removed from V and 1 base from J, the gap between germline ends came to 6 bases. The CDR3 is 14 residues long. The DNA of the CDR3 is TGCGCCAGCAGCTTACCGGGAACTAATGAAAAACTGTTTTTT. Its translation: CASSLPGTNEKLFF.

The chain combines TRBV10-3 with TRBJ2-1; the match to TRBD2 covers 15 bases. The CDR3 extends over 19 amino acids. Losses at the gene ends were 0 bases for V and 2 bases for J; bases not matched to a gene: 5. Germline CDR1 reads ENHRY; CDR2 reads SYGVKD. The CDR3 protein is CAISESGLAGGRTYNEQFF. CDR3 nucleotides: TGTGCCATCAGTGAGTCGGGACTAGCGGGGGGCCGTACCTACAATGAGCAGTTCTTC.

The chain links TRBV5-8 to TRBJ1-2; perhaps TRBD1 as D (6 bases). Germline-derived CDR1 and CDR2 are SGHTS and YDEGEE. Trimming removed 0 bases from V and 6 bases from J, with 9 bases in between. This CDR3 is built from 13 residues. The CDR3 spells CASSLDRAHGYTF. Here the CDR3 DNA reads TGTGCCAGCAGCTTGGACAGGGCACATGGCTACACCTTC.

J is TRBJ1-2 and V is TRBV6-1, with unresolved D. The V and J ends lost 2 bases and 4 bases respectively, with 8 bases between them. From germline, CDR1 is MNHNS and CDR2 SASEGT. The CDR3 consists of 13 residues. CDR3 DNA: TGTGCCAGCAGTGAACGACGGAGCTATGGCTACACCTTC. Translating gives CASSERRSYGYTF.